The sequence of this TCR beta chain was determined in a study of blood T cell repertoires in COVID-19. Across the study: Sites across the United States, Italy and Spain contributed samples from acute and convalescent COVID-19.

Under the authors' procedure: It was from reference gene primer amplification that nucleated cell counts were estimated. Method: immunoSEQ multiplex PCR; TCRdb's copy keeps in-frame clones and lacks some. V and J calls and clone size are those listed in that table; D and trimming were worked out from the DNA. Of approximately 150,000 clones in the sample, about 88% were seen once. This clone has only one observation. V gave up 1 base and J gave up 14 bases; unmatched junction bases: 7. This CDR3 has 13 amino acids. Germline assignment: CDR1 SGHNT and CDR2 YYREEE (reference sequence). V usage is TRBV5-4 and J usage is TRBJ2-3; 10 bases are a match to TRBD1. The TCR originated in a middle-aged man with acute or convalescent COVID-19. Sequencing input: peripheral blood. In nucleotides, the CDR3 is TGTGCCAGCAGCTTGCGAGGAGGACAGGGGGTGTATTTT. Amino acid sequence: CASSLRGGQGVYF.